The source of this T cell receptor beta chain is a study of T cells after posttransplantation cyclophosphamide. The study's findings and limits: TRB clonality was highly associated with recipient CMV seropositivity and reactivation.

The germline V gene has CDR1 SGHNT and CDR2 YYREEE (reference sequence). V was clipped by 0 bases and J by 4 bases, with 10 bases between them. This CDR3 contains 14 residues. Concerning this clone itself: Antigen unknown.

The data were produced by immunoSEQ multiplex PCR, yet TCRdb's version contains in-frame clones alone and is incomplete. The sample gives tens of thousands of clones, around 91% of which show up once; around 3.1% is in the top ten. Peripheral blood was collected from the related graft donor on the marrow donation day. The clonotype was recovered from a woman aged 45-59 years in good health and a related stem cell transplant donor. Sequenced sample: PBMCs. The rearrangement joins TRBV5-4 to TRBJ1-2; no firm D call. The CDR3 loop is CASSLARTAYGYTF. The DNA of the CDR3 is TGTGCCAGCAGCTTGGCCAGAACAGCCTATGGCTACACCTTC.